Shown below are 9 T cell receptor beta chains from a single sample sequenced in a study of OX40 agonist ivuxolimab in advanced cancers. Only in-frame clones appear in the TCRdb table, and some are missing; sequencing was by immunoSEQ multiplex PCR. The sample lists roughly 28,000 clones, approximately 78% occurring once. The specimen comprised CD4+ or CD8+ T cells sorted from blood, sampled in a trial of the OX40 agonist ivuxolimab. The receptor source for this set is an adult with an advanced solid tumor such as melanoma, head and neck, liver or kidney cancer.

The chain couples TRBV7-6 to TRBJ1-1; TRBD1 is a possible D gene (5 bases). Germline assignment: CDR1 SGHVS and CDR2 FNYEAQ. Trimming took 5 bases from V and 4 from J, leaving 17 bases between them. The CDR3 sequence is 15 residues long. CDR3 DNA sequence: TGTGCCAGCAGCAGGGGCCCAACTCCGGGCACTGAAGCTTTCTTT. The encoded protein is CASSRGPTPGTEAFF.

The chain couples TRBV9 to TRBJ2-2; D is perhaps TRBD1 (6 bases). The CDR3 runs to 14 residues. Per germline, CDR1 SGDLS and CDR2 YYNGEE. V gave up 5 bases and J gave up 2 bases, with 10 bases separating them. Written as DNA, the CDR3 is TGTGCCAGCAGAAGGGACACCAACACCGGGGAGCTGTTTTTT. This gives the protein CASRRDTNTGELFF.

The rearrangement uses TRBV11-1 and TRBJ2-3; 12 nucleotides agree with TRBD2. The CDR3 totals 17 residues. The germline CDR1 and CDR2 sequences are SGHAT and FQDESV (reference sequence). J was trimmed by 2 bases and V by 0 bases; bases with no gene match: 3. The CDR3 protein is CASSLAGLAGITDTQYF. The CDR3 nucleotides read TGTGCCAGCAGCTTAGCAGGACTAGCGGGGATCACAGATACGCAGTATTTT.

This clone was counted a few times. This rearrangement joins TRBV9 to TRBJ2-3; TRBD1 matches 8 bases. The length of the CDR3 is 14 residues. The V gene's germline CDR1 is SGDLS and CDR2 YYNGEE. With 3 bases clipped from V and 7 bases from J, the junction kept 7 bases outside the gene matches. The CDR3 DNA sequence: TGTGCCAGCAGCGAGGCTTACAGGGGGAATACGCAGTATTTT. This codes for CASSEAYRGNTQYF.

As to this clone: Mismatch with germline at one junction end may stem from a read error. V gene TRBV30 combines with J gene TRBJ2-1; 12 bases are a match to TRBD2. The germline V gene has CDR1 GTSNPN and CDR2 SVGIG (reference sequence). The CDR3 runs 18 residues. CDR3 amino acids: CAWWGGLAGGTSYNGQFF. DNA of the CDR3: TGTGCCTGGTGGGGGGGACTAGCGGGTGGAACCTCCTACAATGGGCAGTTCTTC.

V gene TRBV10-3 combines with J gene TRBJ1-1; 11 bases line up with TRBD1. This CDR3 spans 16 amino acids. J gave up 5 bases and V 3 bases, and 8 bases lay outside the gene matches. Germline V gives CDR1 ENHRY, CDR2 SYGVKD. The CDR3 DNA follows: TGTGCCATCAGTGACTCAGACGGGACAGGGGGAACTGAAGCTTTCTTT. Its protein is CAISDSDGTGGTEAFF.

J is TRBJ2-7 and V is TRBV25-1; possibly TRBD2 for D (5 bases). CDR3 length: 14 residues. Trimming removed 6 bases from V and 4 bases from J, with 16 bases in between. The V gene's germline CDR1 is MGHDK and CDR2 SYGVNS. The CDR3 spells CASSHSGEGYEQYF. The CDR3 DNA is TGTGCCAGCAGCCACTCCGGGGAAGGGTACGAGCAGTACTTC.

The chain combines TRBV11-1 with TRBJ2-7; possible D gene TRBD2, 5 bases. Germline values: CDR1 SGHAT, CDR2 FQDESV (reference sequence). Trimming cost V 4 bases and J 6 bases, with 19 bases left between them. This CDR3 contains 15 residues. The CDR3 region has the DNA TGTGCCAGCAGCTATGCCGGGATTGAGTATGGCGAGCAGTACTTC. Translation gives CASSYAGIEYGEQYF.

The chain has TRBV4-3 and TRBJ1-2; 8 positions match TRBD1. V trimming: 2 bases; J trimming: 6 bases; junction bases outside the gene matches: 11. CDR3 length: 16 residues. CDR1 and CDR2 (germline): LGHNA, YSLEER. CDR3 region: CASSQTHDRGRDGYTF. CDR3 DNA sequence: TGCGCCAGCAGCCAAACTCATGACAGGGGACGGGATGGCTACACCTTC.